These 22 T cell receptor beta chains came from one sample sequenced in a study of shared clonotypes between healthy human individuals. Naive-designated CD8 cells lacked CD45RO, were positively enriched for CCR7, and omitted terminally differentiated effector memory CD45RA+ cells. Assay used: immunoSEQ multiplex PCR; TCRdb lists only in-frame clones, some missing. The sample lists nearly 600,000 clones, around 95% occurring once. Material for sequencing was naive CD8+ T cells sorted from blood. These TCRs come from a woman aged 25-40 years in good health.

V and J are TRBV5-1 and TRBJ2-7; 8 bases match TRBD2. The CDR3 is 17 residues long. The germline V gene encodes CDR1 SGHRS and CDR2 YFSETQ. Unmatched junction bases numbered 20, after V lost 7 bases and J lost 5 bases. The CDR3 spells CASGWGSGINNLDEQYF. The CDR3 coding sequence is TGCGCCAGCGGTTGGGGTAGCGGGATTAACAATTTGGACGAGCAGTACTTC.

The J gene is TRBJ2-5, the V gene TRBV6-5, with 7 bases aligning to TRBD2. The J call is doubtful: the DNA matches TRBJ2-7 better. CDR1 and CDR2 (germline): MNHEY, SVGAGI. The CDR3 has 13 amino acids. CDR3: CASSYGGDYEQYF. The DNA of the CDR3 is TGTGCCAGCAGTTACGGGGGGGATTACGAGCAGTACTTC.

This CDR3 reads CASSLAGSPIYVQYF. Here the CDR3 DNA reads TGTGCCAGCTCTCTTGCCGGGAGCCCTATCTATGTGCAGTACTTC. The V gene is TRBV27, the J gene TRBJ2-5; tentatively, D is TRBD2 (6 bases). The CDR3 runs to 15 residues. The germline CDR1 and CDR2 sequences are MNHEY and SMNVEV (reference sequence). Trimming took off 8 bases at V and 11 bases at J, with 27 bases between the two ends.

The genes are TRBV4-1 and TRBJ2-7; 10 positions agree with TRBD2. The V gene's germline CDR1 is MGHRA and CDR2 YSYEKL. The CDR3 spans 14 residues. The V gene end was trimmed by 1 base and the J gene end by 3 bases; junction bases not matched to a gene: 0. CDR3 in amino acids: CASSQGTSGYEQYF. The CDR3 DNA reads as TGCGCCAGCAGCCAAGGGACTAGCGGCTACGAGCAGTACTTC.

The table lists this clone with a count of one. The chain links TRBV7-9 to TRBJ2-3; a possible D gene is TRBD2 (5 bases). The germline V and J ends were trimmed by 5 bases and 1 base, with 22 bases remaining between them. There are 18 residues in the CDR3. Per the germline V gene, CDR1 is SEHNR and CDR2 is FQNEAQ (reference sequence). For the CDR3, the DNA is TGTGCCAGCAGCCCCAGCGGAGAGGTCCCCCCCGGCACAGATACGCAGTATTTT. It is translated as CASSPSGEVPPGTDTQYF. Full variable domain (missing parts from reference TRBV7-9 and TRBJ2-3): DTGVSQNPRHKITKRGQNVTFRCDPISEHNRLYWYRQTLGQGPEFLTYFQNEAQLEKSRLLSDRFSAERPKGSFSTLEIQRTEQGDSAMYLCASSPSGEVPPGTDTQYFGPGTRLTVL.

The chain links TRBV7-8 to TRBJ1-4; maybe TRBD1 (5 bases). Germline V gene lookup returns CDR1 SGHVS and CDR2 FQNEAQ. Trimming removed 2 bases at V and 5 bases at J, with 9 bases between. The CDR3 consists of 14 residues. Here the CDR3 DNA reads TGTGCCAGCAGCTTATTCGGGGGGAATGAAAAACTGTTTTTT. Amino acid sequence: CASSLFGGNEKLFF.

V gene TRBV5-1 combines with J gene TRBJ1-1; D not certain. This CDR3 has 20 residues. With 0 bases removed from V and 0 bases from J, the gap between germline ends came to 24 bases. Germline CDR1 reads SGHRS; CDR2 reads YFSETQ. DNA for the CDR3: TGCGCCAGCAGCTTGGCTACCCCCGTTCTCTCTAGAGTGTTGAACACTGAAGCTTTCTTT. Protein: CASSLATPVLSRVLNTEAFF.

The chain joins TRBV28 to TRBJ2-3, with a possible D match to TRBD1 (5 bases). CDR3 length equals 14 residues. Germline values: CDR1 MDHEN, CDR2 SYDVKM. The ends were cut back, 5 bases at V and 2 bases at J, with 11 bases in the middle. Here the CDR3 DNA reads TGTGCCAGCAGTGTCAGGGAAAACACAGATACGCAGTATTTT. Translation gives CASSVRENTDTQYF. Supplemented by reference TRBV28 and TRBJ2-3, the full variable domain reads DVKVTQSSRYLVKRTGEKVFLECVQDMDHENMFWYRQDPGLGLRLIYFSYDVKMKEKGDIPEGYSVSREKKERFSLILESASTNQTSMYLCASSVRENTDTQYFGPGTRLTVL.

This sequence joins TRBV15 and TRBJ1-5; D not resolved. The CDR3 spans 14 residues. Germline CDR1 LNHNV, CDR2 YYDKDF (reference sequence). V was pared by 8 bases and J by 1 base, with 12 bases between. The CDR3 spells CATGPGSSNQPQHF. CDR3 sequence (DNA): TGTGCCACCGGTCCTGGGTCGAGCAATCAGCCCCAGCATTTT. Supplemented by reference TRBV15 and TRBJ1-5, the full variable domain reads DAMVIQNPRYQVTQFGKPVTLSCSQTLNHNVMYWYQQKSSQAPKLLFHYYDKDFNNEADTPDNFQSRRPNTSFCFLDIRSPGLGDTAMYLCATGPGSSNQPQHFGDGTRLSIL.

V is TRBV7-8 and J is TRBJ2-3; D unclear. This CDR3 is built from 12 residues. CDR1 SGHVS and CDR2 FQNEAQ come from the germline V gene. Trimming removed 3 bases from V and 3 bases from J, with 4 bases in between. The CDR3 is CASSFGTDTQYF. For the CDR3, the DNA is TGTGCCAGCAGCTTCGGGACAGATACGCAGTATTTT.

Here the CDR3 reads CSVELRAGGSYEQYF. Written as DNA, the CDR3 is TGCAGCGTTGAACTTCGAGCGGGAGGGTCCTACGAGCAGTACTTC. The chain couples TRBV29-1 to TRBJ2-5, with 10 nucleotides matching TRBD2. The end of the DNA fits TRBJ2-7 better, so the J call may be wrong. The CDR3 is made up of 15 amino acids. Germline V gene sequence: CDR1 SQVTM, CDR2 ANQGSEA.

The rearrangement joins TRBV10-1 to TRBJ1-1; D not resolved. V shed 1 base and J shed 0 bases, with 9 bases lying between them. The CDR3 length is 15 residues. The germline V gene has CDR1 WNHNN and CDR2 SYGVQD (reference sequence). CDR3 loop: CASSEFQPLNTEAFF. CDR3 bases: TGCGCCAGCAGTGAGTTTCAGCCATTGAACACTGAAGCTTTCTTT.

This chain uses TRBV11-2 with TRBJ2-2; D possibly corresponds to TRBD2 (6 bases). V was shortened by 5 bases and J by 0 bases, with 16 bases between the two germline ends. Germline values: CDR1 SGHAT, CDR2 FQNNGV. The CDR3 spans 17 residues. CDR3 region: CASSPPNLAPNTGELFF. The CDR3 DNA is TGTGCCAGCAGCCCACCGAATCTAGCGCCGAACACCGGGGAGCTGTTTTTT.

Note on this clone: Other DNA variants within this sample encode the same CDR3. The V call is TRBV28, the J call TRBJ2-7; no clear D gene. Germline CDR1 is MDHEN and CDR2 is SYDVKM. CDR3 length: 11 amino acids. Trimming shortened V by 5 bases and J by 1 base, and 3 bases separated the two germline ends. CDR3 residues: CASSISYEQYF. The CDR3 region has the DNA TGTGCCAGCAGTATATCCTACGAGCAGTACTTC.

This clone showed up just a few times. The chain links TRBV7-9 to TRBJ1-1; a possible D gene is TRBD1 (5 bases). The CDR3 has 14 amino acids. In germline, CDR1 is SEHNR, CDR2 FQNEAQ (reference sequence). V was pared by 3 bases and J by 3 bases, with 11 bases between. The CDR3 DNA reads as TGTGCCAGCAGCTTGGGACGGGGGGACACTGAAGCTTTCTTT. Translation gives CASSLGRGDTEAFF.

This clone was seen only a few times. The rearrangement uses TRBV2 and TRBJ1-1; perhaps TRBD1 as D (6 bases). V lost 9 bases and J lost 0, with 11 bases in between. In germline, CDR1 is SNHLY, CDR2 FYNNEI. CDR3 length: 13 amino acids. CDR3 residues: CARGTLMNTEAFF. CDR3 sequence (DNA): TGTGCCAGGGGGACACTTATGAACACTGAAGCTTTCTTT.

This chain links TRBV4-2 with TRBJ1-1; 8 nucleotides agree with TRBD1. With 0 bases clipped from V and 2 bases from J, the junction kept 17 bases outside the gene matches. The CDR3 loop spans 20 amino acids. Per the germline V gene, CDR1 is LGHNA and CDR2 is YNFKEQ. CDR3 loop: CASSQDEWVQGAEYNTEAFF. Written as DNA, the CDR3 is TGTGCCAGCAGCCAAGATGAGTGGGTGCAGGGGGCAGAGTATAACACTGAAGCTTTCTTT.

The chain recombines TRBV11-2 with TRBJ2-1; 8 nucleotides agree with TRBD2. The CDR3 loop spans 15 amino acids. V lost 1 base to trimming and J lost 4 bases; unmatched junction nucleotides: 3. The germline gives CDR1 SGHAT, CDR2 FQNNGV. CDR3 DNA sequence: TGTGCCAGCAGCTTAGCCAGCGGGAGTTACAATGAGCAGTTCTTC. It encodes CASSLASGSYNEQFF.

The chain uses TRBV7-7 and TRBJ1-4; a possible D gene is TRBD1 (5 bases). The germline V and J ends were trimmed by 4 bases and 7 bases, with 7 bases remaining between them. Germline CDR1 and CDR2: SSHAT and FNYEAQ (reference sequence). The CDR3 runs 12 residues. CDR3 loop: CASSSGFEKLFF. DNA of the CDR3: TGTGCCAGCAGCTCAGGGTTTGAAAAACTGTTTTTT.

The V and J genes are TRBV9 and TRBJ2-3; TRBD2 agrees at 12 bases. Germline V lookup: CDR1 SGDLS, CDR2 YYNGEE. Trimming removed 3 bases from V and 6 bases from J; junction bases left unmatched: 11. The CDR3 extends over 17 amino acids. This CDR3 is CASSALAGGPLTDTQYF. In DNA form, the CDR3 reads TGTGCCAGCAGCGCACTAGCGGGAGGCCCCTTGACGGATACGCAGTATTTT. Full variable domain (outside the CDR3, taken from reference TRBV9 and TRBJ2-3): DSGVTQTPKHLITATGQRVTLRCSPRSGDLSVYWYQQSLDQGLQFLIQYYNGEERAKGNILERFSAQQFPDLHSELNLSSLELGDSALYFCASSALAGGPLTDTQYFGPGTRLTVL.

The J gene is TRBJ1-5, the V gene TRBV28, with no clear D. The germline CDR1 and CDR2 sequences are MDHEN and SYDVKM. The CDR3 is 14 residues long. V was shortened by 3 bases and J by 5 bases, with 11 bases between the two germline ends. CDR3 sequence reads: CASSFSPSYQPQHF. The CDR3 DNA sequence: TGTGCCAGCAGTTTCTCCCCAAGCTATCAGCCCCAGCATTTT.

The J gene is TRBJ2-3, the V gene TRBV6-6; maybe TRBD2 (7 bases). From germline, CDR1 is MNHNY and CDR2 SVGAGI (reference sequence). Trimming shortened V by 3 bases and J by 1 base, and 14 bases separated the two germline ends. This CDR3 is 16 amino acids long. The CDR3 DNA reads as TGTGCCAGCAGTTATTCGGGGGGCTGGGGCACAGATACGCAGTATTTT. Its translation: CASSYSGGWGTDTQYF.